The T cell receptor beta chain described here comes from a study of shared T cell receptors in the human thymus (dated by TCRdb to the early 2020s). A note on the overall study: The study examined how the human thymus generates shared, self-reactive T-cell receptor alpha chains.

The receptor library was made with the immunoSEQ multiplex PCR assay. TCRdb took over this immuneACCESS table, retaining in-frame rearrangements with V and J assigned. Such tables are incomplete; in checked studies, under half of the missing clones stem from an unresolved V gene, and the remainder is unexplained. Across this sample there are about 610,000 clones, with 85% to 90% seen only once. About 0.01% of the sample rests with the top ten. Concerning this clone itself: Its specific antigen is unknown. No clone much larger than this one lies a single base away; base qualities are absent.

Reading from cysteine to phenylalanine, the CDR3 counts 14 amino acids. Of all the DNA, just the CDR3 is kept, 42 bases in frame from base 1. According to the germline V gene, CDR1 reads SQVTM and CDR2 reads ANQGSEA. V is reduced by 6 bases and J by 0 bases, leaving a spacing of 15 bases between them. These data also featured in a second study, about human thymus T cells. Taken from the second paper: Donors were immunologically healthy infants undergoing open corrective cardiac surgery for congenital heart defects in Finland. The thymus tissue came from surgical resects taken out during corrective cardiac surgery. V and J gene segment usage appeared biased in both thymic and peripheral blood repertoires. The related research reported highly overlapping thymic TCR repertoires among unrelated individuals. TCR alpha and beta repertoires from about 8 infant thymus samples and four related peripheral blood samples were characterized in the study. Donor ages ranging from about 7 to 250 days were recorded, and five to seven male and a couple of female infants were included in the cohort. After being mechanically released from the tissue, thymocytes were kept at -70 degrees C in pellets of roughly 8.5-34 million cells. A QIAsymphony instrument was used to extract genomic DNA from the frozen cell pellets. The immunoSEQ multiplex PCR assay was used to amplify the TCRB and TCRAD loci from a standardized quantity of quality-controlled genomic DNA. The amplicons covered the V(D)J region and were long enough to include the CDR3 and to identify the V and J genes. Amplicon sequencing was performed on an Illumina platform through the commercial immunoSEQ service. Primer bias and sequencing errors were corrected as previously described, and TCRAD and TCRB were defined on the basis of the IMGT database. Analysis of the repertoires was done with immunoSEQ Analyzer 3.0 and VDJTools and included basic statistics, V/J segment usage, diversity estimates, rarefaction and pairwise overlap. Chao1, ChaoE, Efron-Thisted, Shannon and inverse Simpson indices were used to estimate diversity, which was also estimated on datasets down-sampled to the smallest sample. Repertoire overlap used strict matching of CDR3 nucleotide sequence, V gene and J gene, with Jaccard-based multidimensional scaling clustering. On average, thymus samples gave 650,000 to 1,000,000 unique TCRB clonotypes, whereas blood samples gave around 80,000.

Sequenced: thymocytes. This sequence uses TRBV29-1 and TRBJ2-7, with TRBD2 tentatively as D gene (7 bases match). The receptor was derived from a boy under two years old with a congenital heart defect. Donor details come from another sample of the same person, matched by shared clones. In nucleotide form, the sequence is TGCAGCGTAACAGGGTGCGGGAGCTCCTACGAGCAGTACTTC. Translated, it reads CSVTGCGSSYEQYF.